Given below is one T cell receptor beta chain in context. The antigen remains unidentified. These data come from a study of T-cell memory formation after mild COVID-19. Study context: For the most part, TCR clusters were specific to one donor. Overall study results and limits: CD8+ contracting clones occupied EMRA, while CD4+ ones occupied mainly CM and EM. Contracting clones from day 15 to 85 had balanced CD4/CD8; later expanders favoured CD4+.

V gave up 2 bases and J gave up 0 bases, with 12 bases separating them. There are 16 residues in the CDR3. Germline lookup yields CDR1 SGHVS and CDR2 FQNEAQ. Constant-segment primers were used for 5'RACE, and the resulting TCR alpha and TCR beta cDNA libraries carried sample barcodes and UMIs. One entry per CDR3 protein results from TCRdb running MiXCR on the 5' RACE reads. The sample holds about 430,000 distinct CDR3 sequences; 20% to 25% are singletons and the top ten take 7% to 9.5%. The sample taken for sequencing was PBMCs or a T cell subset sorted from them (not recorded which). This receptor was obtained from an adult woman who had mild COVID-19 (a few samples of this study predate the infection). Cell type and time point are not known. V gene TRBV7-8 combines with J gene TRBJ2-3; D ambiguous. The CDR3 sequence is CASSLIIWSSTDTQYF. CDR3 nucleotides: TGTGCCAGCAGCTTAATAATTTGGTCTAGCACAGATACGCAGTATTTT. The whole variable domain, remainder taken from reference TRBV7-8 and TRBJ2-3, is GAGVSQSPRYKVAKRGQDVALRCDPISGHVSLFWYQQALGQGPEFLTYFQNEAQLDKSGLPSDRFFAERPEGSVSTLKIQRTQQEDSAVYLCASSLIIWSSTDTQYFGPGTRLTVL.